These 9 T cell receptor beta chains were sequenced from one sample in a study of cytomegalovirus exposure and HLA in healthy donors. With 60 Vbeta and 13 Jbeta primers, the PCR was carried out. Data came from immunoSEQ multiplex PCR; TCRdb stores just in-frame clones and leaves some out. The sample has about 120,000 clones; 75% to 90% are singletons. The specimen was PBMCs. The receptors stem from a female donor in good health and CMV-seropositive.

The sample holds one count of this clone. The chain recombines TRBV5-5 with TRBJ1-1; 10 nucleotides agree with TRBD1. Looked up from germline, CDR1 is SGHKS and CDR2 is YYEKEE (reference sequence). V was pared by 5 bases and J by 6 bases, with 4 bases of the junction left unmatched. This CDR3 region has 13 residues. CDR3: CASRPGQGSEAFF. The CDR3 region has the DNA TGTGCCAGCAGACCGGGACAGGGGTCTGAAGCTTTCTTT.

The chain carries TRBV4-1 and TRBJ1-4; 8 bases match TRBD1. The V gene's germline CDR1 is MGHRA and CDR2 YSYEKL. The CDR3 spans 14 residues. The V and J ends lost 6 bases and 5 bases, in that order; junction bases with no gene match: 5. DNA of the CDR3: TGCGCCAGCAGACCGAGGACAGGGAATGAAAAACTGTTTTTT. Protein product: CASRPRTGNEKLFF.

This clone appeared a few times. This chain links TRBV7-6 with TRBJ1-1; possible D gene TRBD1, 6 bases. This CDR3 comprises 14 residues. Germline V gives CDR1 SGHVS, CDR2 FNYEAQ. The V end was cut by 2 bases, the J end by 7 bases, with 14 bases between. CDR3 DNA sequence: TGTGCCAGCAGCTTATCGGACAGCGCAAGTGAAGCTTTCTTT. Translated, it gives CASSLSDSASEAFF.

The gene calls are TRBV6-5 and TRBJ2-7; D may be TRBD2 (6 bases). Trimming left V 3 bases short and J 5 bases short, with 14 bases between. Germline lookup yields CDR1 MNHEY and CDR2 SVGAGI. The CDR3 loop spans 14 amino acids. The CDR3 DNA reads TGTGCCAGCAGTTATGTGAAGGAGGGGAACGAGCAGTACTTC. Translating gives CASSYVKEGNEQYF.

The rearrangement joins TRBV6-5 to TRBJ1-4, with D possibly TRBD1 on 5 matching bases. CDR1 and CDR2 (germline): MNHEY, SVGAGI. The CDR3 consists of 16 residues. The V end was cut by 0 bases, the J end by 7 bases, with 15 bases between. The CDR3 DNA reads TGTGCCAGCAGTTACTCGCAATCCCAGGGTAGTGAAAAACTGTTTTTT. Protein sequence: CASSYSQSQGSEKLFF.

The genes are TRBV7-3 and TRBJ2-2, with TRBD1 identical over 9 bases. V lost 5 bases and J lost 4; bases outside the gene matches: 5. Germline CDR1 and CDR2: SGHTA and FQGTGA. CDR3 length: 15 amino acids. The CDR3 region is CASSRGQGGTGELFF. The CDR3 DNA sequence: TGTGCCAGCAGCCGGGGACAGGGTGGCACCGGGGAGCTGTTTTTT.

The chain joins TRBV7-9 to TRBJ1-6; D may be TRBD1 (5 bases). V gave up 3 bases and J gave up 7 bases, with 13 bases separating them. The CDR3 length is 15 residues. CDR1 is SEHNR, CDR2 FQNEAQ, per germline (reference sequence). CDR3 region: CASSLEGSKNSPLHF. The CDR3 bases are TGTGCCAGCAGCTTGGAGGGGTCGAAGAATTCACCCCTCCACTTT.

This clone showed up just once. V gene TRBV12-5 combines with J gene TRBJ1-5, with TRBD1 matching 8 bases. V dropped 2 bases and J dropped 4; count of bases not matched to a gene: 4. Germline-derived CDR1 and CDR2 are LGHNT and FRNRAP. This CDR3 is 15 amino acids long. The CDR3 region has the DNA TGTGCTAGTGGTTTGAACCGGGACAGGAATCAGCCCCAGCATTTT. Protein product: CASGLNRDRNQPQHF.

CDR3 nucleotide sequence: TGTGCCAGCAGTGACCTTAGCCGCCCGGGCTACACCTTC. It specifies CASSDLSRPGYTF. The chain employs TRBV25-1 and TRBJ1-2; D remains unclear. Trimming removed 3 bases from V and 8 bases from J, with 13 bases in between. The CDR3 runs 13 residues. Germline lookup yields CDR1 MGHDK and CDR2 SYGVNS.